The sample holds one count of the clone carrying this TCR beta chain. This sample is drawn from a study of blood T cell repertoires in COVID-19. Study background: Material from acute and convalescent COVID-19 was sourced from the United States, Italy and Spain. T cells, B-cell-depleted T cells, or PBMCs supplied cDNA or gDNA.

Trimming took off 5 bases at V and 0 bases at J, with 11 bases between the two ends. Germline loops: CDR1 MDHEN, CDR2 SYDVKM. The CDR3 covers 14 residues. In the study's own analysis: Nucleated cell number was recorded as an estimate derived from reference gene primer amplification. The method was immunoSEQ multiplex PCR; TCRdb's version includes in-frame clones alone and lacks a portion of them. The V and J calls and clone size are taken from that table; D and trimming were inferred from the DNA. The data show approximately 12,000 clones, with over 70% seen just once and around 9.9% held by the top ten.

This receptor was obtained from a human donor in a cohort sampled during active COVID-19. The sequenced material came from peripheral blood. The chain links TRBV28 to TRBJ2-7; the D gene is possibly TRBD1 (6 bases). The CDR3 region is CASSTPGVSYEQYF. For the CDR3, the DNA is TGTGCCAGCAGTACCCCAGGGGTCTCCTACGAGCAGTACTTC.